In this sample, the clone carrying this T cell receptor (beta chain) is medium-sized. Antigen unknown. The sorted Tregs were CD4+CD25+CD127-/low cells. The TRBV12-4/TRBJ1-2 clonotypes were amplified using barcode primers with ligated adaptors. MiXCR, applied by TCRdb to the multiplex PCR reads, yields one record per CDR3 protein. The repertoire holds roughly 2,300 distinct CDR3 sequences, with roughly 0.98% as singletons. General study points: Under 2.2% of tumor Treg sequences matched blood Tregs or memory cells. Tumor memory CD4+ T cell TCR gene usage clustered with blood and lymph node memory CD4+ cells and lymph node naive CD4+ cells. Greatest tumor Treg TCR overlap was with tumor naive CD4+ cells.

V shed 5 bases and J shed 10 bases, with 17 bases lying between them. The CDR3 covers 13 residues. The sequenced sample was tumor-infiltrating Tregs sorted from the breast tumor. The chain recombines TRBV12-3 or TRBV12-4 with TRBJ1-2; the D is unclear. The source is a female donor with breast cancer. CDR3 nucleotide sequence: TGTGCCAGCAGTCGACCAGTCATTGCTGACTACACCTTC. Translated: CASSRPVIADYTF.